This T cell receptor beta chain came from a study of CD8 T cells in Susac syndrome. Looking at the study overall: Clinical remission applied to roughly eight sequenced Susac syndrome patients, and roughly six had active disease.

Germline V lookup: CDR1 DFQATT, CDR2 SNEGSKA (reference sequence). CDR3 length: 12 amino acids. V lost 6 bases and J lost 2, with 10 bases in between. Random hexamers served to reverse transcribe about 0.5 to 1 ug RNA. Each CDR3 protein is one row after TCRdb ran MiXCR on the immunoSEQ multiplex PCR reads. The data contain approximately 210,000 distinct CDR3 sequences, 94% of them singletons. Specimen: CD4+ T cells from PBMCs. The clonotype was recovered from a human donor with Susac syndrome. The chain carries TRBV20-1 and TRBJ1-2; D is unclear. Here the CDR3 reads CSASGPNYGYTF. Here the CDR3 DNA reads TGCAGTGCAAGCGGACCGAACTATGGCTACACCTTC.